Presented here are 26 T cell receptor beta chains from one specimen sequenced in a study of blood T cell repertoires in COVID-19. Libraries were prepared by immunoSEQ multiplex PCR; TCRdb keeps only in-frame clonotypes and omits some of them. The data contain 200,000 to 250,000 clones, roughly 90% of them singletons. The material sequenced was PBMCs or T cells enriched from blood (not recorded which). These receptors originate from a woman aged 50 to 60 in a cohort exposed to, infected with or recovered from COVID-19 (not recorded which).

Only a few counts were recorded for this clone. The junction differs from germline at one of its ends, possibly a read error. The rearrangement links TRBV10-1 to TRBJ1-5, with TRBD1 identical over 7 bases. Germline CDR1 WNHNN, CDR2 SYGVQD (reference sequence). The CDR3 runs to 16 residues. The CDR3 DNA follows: TGCGCCAGCAGTGAGTCCATTGGACAGGACCATCAGTCCCAGCATTTT. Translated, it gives CASSESIGQDHQSQHF.

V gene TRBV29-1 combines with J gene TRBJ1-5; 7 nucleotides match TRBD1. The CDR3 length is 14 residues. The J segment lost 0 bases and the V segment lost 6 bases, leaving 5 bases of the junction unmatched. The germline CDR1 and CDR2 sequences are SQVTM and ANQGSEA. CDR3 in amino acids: CSVTQGLSNQPQHF. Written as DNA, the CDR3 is TGCAGCGTCACACAGGGGCTTAGCAATCAGCCCCAGCATTTT.

The CDR3 bases are TGTGCCAGCAGCGAGAGACCGGGGACTGAAGCTTTCTTT. It translates to CASSERPGTEAFF. J is TRBJ1-1 and V is TRBV9; the D is unclear. Germline-derived CDR1 and CDR2 are SGDLS and YYNGEE. Trimming took off 3 bases at V and 5 bases at J, with 11 bases between the two ends. The CDR3 spans 13 residues.

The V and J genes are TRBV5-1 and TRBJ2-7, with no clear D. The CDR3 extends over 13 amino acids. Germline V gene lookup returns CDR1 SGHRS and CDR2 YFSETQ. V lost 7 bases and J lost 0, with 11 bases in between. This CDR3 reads CASHNGHSYEQYF. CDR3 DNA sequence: TGCGCCAGCCACAATGGCCACTCCTACGAGCAGTACTTC.

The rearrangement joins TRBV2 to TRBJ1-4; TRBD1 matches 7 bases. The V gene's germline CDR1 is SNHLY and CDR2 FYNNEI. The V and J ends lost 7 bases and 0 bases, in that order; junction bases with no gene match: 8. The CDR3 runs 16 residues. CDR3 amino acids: CASNRGPNPTNEKLFF. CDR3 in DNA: TGTGCCAGCAACAGGGGACCCAATCCAACTAATGAAAAACTGTTTTTT.

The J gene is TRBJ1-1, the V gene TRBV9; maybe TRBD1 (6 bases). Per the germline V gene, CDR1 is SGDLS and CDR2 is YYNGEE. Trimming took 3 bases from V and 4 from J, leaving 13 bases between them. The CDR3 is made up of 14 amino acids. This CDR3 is CASSEEQGATEAFF. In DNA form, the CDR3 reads TGTGCCAGCAGCGAAGAACAGGGTGCCACTGAAGCTTTCTTT. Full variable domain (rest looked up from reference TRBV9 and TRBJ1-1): DSGVTQTPKHLITATGQRVTLRCSPRSGDLSVYWYQQSLDQGLQFLIQYYNGEERAKGNILERFSAQQFPDLHSELNLSSLELGDSALYFCASSEEQGATEAFFGQGTRLTVV.

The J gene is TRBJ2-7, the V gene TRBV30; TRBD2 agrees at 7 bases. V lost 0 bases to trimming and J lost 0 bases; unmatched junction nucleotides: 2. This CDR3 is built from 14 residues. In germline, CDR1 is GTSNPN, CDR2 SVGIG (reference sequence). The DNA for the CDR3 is TGTGCCTGGAGTGTGAGCGGGGCCTCCTACGAGCAGTACTTC. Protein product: CAWSVSGASYEQYF.

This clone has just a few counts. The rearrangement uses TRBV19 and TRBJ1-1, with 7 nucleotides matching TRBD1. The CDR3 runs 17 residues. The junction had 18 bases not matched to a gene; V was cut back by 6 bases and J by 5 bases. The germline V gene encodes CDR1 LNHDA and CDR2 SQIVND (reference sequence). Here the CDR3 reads CASRPTNPRGRGTEAFF. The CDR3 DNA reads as TGTGCCAGTAGACCAACCAACCCCAGGGGCAGGGGGACTGAAGCTTTCTTT.

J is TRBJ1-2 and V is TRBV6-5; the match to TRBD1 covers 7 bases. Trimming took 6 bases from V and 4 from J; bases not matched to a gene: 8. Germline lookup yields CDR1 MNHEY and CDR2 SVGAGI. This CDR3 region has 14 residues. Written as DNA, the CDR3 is TGTGCCAGCAGCCTAAACAGGGGCGGCTATGGCTACACCTTC. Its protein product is CASSLNRGGYGYTF.

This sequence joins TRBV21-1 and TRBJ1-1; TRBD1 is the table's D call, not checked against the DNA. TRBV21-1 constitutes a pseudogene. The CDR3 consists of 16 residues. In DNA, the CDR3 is TGTGCCAGCAGTAAAAATTTGCTTCCAGGGTACGCCGAGGCTTTCTTT. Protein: CASSKNLLPGYAEAFF.

Here the CDR3 DNA reads TGTGCCAGCAGCTTAGACAGGATGGGGGCAAGCCAGTACTTC. It yields the protein CASSLDRMGASQYF. This rearrangement joins TRBV7-2 to TRBJ2-5, with a weak D call TRBD1 (6 bases). Germline values: CDR1 SGHTA, CDR2 FQGNSA. Trimming took off 1 base at V and 10 bases at J, with 16 bases between the two ends. There are 14 residues in the CDR3.

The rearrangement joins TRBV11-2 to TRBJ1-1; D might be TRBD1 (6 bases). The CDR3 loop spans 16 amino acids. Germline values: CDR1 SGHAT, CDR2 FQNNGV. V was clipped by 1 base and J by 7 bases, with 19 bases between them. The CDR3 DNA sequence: TGTGCCAGCAGCTTAGTCGGGGGGGCTCAGGCGATTGAAGCTTTCTTT. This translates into CASSLVGGAQAIEAFF.

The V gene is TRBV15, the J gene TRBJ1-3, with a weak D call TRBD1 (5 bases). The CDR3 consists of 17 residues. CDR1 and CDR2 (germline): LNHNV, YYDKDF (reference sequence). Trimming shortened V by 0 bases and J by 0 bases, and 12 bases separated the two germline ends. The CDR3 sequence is CATSRDIRAISGNTIYF. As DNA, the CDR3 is TGTGCCACCAGCAGAGATATCAGGGCCATCTCTGGAAACACCATATATTTT.

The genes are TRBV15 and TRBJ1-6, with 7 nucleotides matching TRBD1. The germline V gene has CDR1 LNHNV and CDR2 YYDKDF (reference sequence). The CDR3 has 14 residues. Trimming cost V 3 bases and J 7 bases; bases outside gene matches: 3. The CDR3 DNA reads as TGTGCCACCAGCAGGGACAGGAACAATTCACCCCTCCACTTT. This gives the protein CATSRDRNNSPLHF. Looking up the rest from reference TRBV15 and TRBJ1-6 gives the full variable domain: DAMVIQNPRYQVTQFGKPVTLSCSQTLNHNVMYWYQQKSSQAPKLLFHYYDKDFNNEADTPDNFQSRRPNTSFCFLDIRSPGLGDTAMYLCATSRDRNNSPLHFGNGTRLTVT.

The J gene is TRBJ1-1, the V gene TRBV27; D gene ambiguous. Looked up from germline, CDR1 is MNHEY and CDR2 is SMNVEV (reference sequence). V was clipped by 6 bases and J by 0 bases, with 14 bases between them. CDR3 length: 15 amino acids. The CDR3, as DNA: TGTGCCAGCAGACCGAGGAGCGGGGTGAACACTGAAGCTTTCTTT. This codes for CASRPRSGVNTEAFF.

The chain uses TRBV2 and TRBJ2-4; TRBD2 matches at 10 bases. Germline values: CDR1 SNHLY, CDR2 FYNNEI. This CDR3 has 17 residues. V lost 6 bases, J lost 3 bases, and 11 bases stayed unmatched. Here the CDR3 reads CASRRAGLAPLKNIQYF. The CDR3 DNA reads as TGTGCCAGCAGACGCGCGGGACTAGCGCCTCTCAAAAACATTCAGTACTTC.

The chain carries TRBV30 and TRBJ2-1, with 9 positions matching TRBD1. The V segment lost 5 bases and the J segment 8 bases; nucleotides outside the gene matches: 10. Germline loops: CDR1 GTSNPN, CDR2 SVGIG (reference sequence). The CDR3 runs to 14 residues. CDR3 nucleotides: TGTGCCTGGCATCCCAAGGACAGGGGACATGAGCAGTTCTTC. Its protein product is CAWHPKDRGHEQFF.

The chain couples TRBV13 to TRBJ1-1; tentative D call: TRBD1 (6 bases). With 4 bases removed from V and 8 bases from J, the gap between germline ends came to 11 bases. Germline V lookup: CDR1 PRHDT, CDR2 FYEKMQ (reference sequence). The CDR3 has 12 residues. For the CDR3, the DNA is TGTGCCAGCAGCTATACAGGGTTCGAAGCTTTCTTT. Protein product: CASSYTGFEAFF.

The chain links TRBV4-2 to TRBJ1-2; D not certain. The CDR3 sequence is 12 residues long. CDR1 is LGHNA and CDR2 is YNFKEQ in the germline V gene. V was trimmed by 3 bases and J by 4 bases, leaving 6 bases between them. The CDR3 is CASSQSAYGYTF. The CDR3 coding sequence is TGTGCCAGCAGCCAGAGTGCCTATGGCTACACCTTC.

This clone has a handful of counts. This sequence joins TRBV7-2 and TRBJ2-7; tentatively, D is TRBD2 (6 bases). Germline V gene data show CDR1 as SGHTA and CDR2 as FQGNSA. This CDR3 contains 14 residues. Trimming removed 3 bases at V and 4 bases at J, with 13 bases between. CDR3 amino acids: CASSFSGPQYEQYF. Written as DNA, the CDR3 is TGTGCCAGCAGCTTTAGCGGTCCACAATACGAGCAGTACTTC.

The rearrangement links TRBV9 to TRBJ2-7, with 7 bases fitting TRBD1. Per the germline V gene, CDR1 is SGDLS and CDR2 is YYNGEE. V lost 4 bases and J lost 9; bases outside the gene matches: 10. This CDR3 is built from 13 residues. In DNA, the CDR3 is TGTGCCAGCAGCCGAGACAGGGACCACTTGCAGTACTTC. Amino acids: CASSRDRDHLQYF.

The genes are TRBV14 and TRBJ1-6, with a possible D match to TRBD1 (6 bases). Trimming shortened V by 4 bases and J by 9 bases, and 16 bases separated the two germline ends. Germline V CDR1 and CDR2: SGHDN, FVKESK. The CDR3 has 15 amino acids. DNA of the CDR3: TGTGCCAGCAGCCTCCCGGGAGGGGGTTCTTCACCCCTCCACTTT. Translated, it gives CASSLPGGGSSPLHF.

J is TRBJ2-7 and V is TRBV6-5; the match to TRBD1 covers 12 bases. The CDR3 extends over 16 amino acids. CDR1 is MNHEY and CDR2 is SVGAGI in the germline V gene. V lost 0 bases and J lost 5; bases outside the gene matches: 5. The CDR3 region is CASSYSGQGASNEQYF. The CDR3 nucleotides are TGTGCCAGCAGTTACTCGGGACAGGGGGCCAGCAACGAGCAGTACTTC.

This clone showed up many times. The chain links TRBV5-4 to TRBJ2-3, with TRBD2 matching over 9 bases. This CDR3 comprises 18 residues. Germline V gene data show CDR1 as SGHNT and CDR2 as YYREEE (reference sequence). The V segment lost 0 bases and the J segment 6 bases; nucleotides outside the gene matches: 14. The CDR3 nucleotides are TGTGCCAGCAGCTTGGGACGTCCGAGAGCGGGGGGTCGTGATACGCAGTATTTT. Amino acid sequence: CASSLGRPRAGGRDTQYF.

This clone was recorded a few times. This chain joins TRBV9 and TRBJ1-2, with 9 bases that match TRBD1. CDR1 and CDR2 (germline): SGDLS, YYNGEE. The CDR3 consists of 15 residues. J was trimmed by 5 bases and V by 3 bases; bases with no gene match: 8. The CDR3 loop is CASSATGGKQYGYTF. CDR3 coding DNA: TGTGCCAGCAGCGCGACAGGGGGGAAACAGTATGGCTACACCTTC. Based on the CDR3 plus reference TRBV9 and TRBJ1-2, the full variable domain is DSGVTQTPKHLITATGQRVTLRCSPRSGDLSVYWYQQSLDQGLQFLIQYYNGEERAKGNILERFSAQQFPDLHSELNLSSLELGDSALYFCASSATGGKQYGYTFGSGTRLTVV.

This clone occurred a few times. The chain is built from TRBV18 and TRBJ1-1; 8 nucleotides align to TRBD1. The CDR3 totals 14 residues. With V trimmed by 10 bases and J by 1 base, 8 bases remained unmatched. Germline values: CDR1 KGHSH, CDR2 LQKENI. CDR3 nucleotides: TGTGCCACCCAACAGGGGGTGAGGAACACTGAAGCTTTCTTT. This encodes CATQQGVRNTEAFF.